The 7 T cell receptor beta chains reported below all come from one sample, sequenced in a study of shared clonotypes between healthy human individuals. Repertoires were generated with immunoSEQ multiplex PCR, while TCRdb's copy carries only in-frame clones and drops some. This sample has 1,100,000 or so clones, with around 82% found just once. Sequencing was performed on memory CD4+ T cells from PBMCs. Subset defined: CD45RA-negative fraction. These receptors were obtained from a man younger than 35 in good health. Some clones in this sample may be carry-over from other donors' samples.

The V gene is TRBV5-5, the J gene TRBJ2-7; the D gene is possibly TRBD2 (6 bases). With 0 bases removed from V and 4 bases from J, the gap between germline ends came to 14 bases. The germline CDR1 and CDR2 sequences are SGHKS and YYEKEE (reference sequence). CDR3 length: 15 amino acids. The CDR3 DNA reads as TGTGCCAGCAGCTTGGACGGGGGAAAGGGATACGAGCAGTACTTC. This translates into CASSLDGGKGYEQYF.

Concerning this clone: Other DNA sequences in the same sample also yield this CDR3. The V and J genes are TRBV5-1 and TRBJ2-3, with no clear D. The CDR3 has 15 residues. Trimming left V 0 bases short and J 0 bases short, with 8 bases between. CDR1 and CDR2 from the germline V gene are SGHRS and YFSETQ. This chain's CDR3 is CASSLAGTSTDTQYF. The CDR3 region has the DNA TGCGCCAGCAGCTTGGCCGGAACTAGCACAGATACGCAGTATTTT.

The chain recombines TRBV6-1 with TRBJ2-7, with 7 bases that match TRBD2. Germline assignment: CDR1 MNHNS and CDR2 SASEGT. The CDR3 has 15 amino acids. V lost 1 base and J lost 6; bases outside the gene matches: 9. CDR3 bases: TGTGCCAGCAGTGAAGTCTCAGCGGGGAGGGTCGAGCAGTACTTC. The encoded protein is CASSEVSAGRVEQYF.

The chain employs TRBV4-3 and TRBJ2-1; 9 bases line up with TRBD2. CDR3 size: 19 residues. V dropped 3 bases and J dropped 5; count of bases not matched to a gene: 17. Germline CDR1 LGHNA, CDR2 YSLEER. The CDR3 spells CASSHPTSRGVAGDNEQFF. DNA of the CDR3: TGCGCCAGCAGCCACCCTACGTCGAGGGGGGTAGCGGGAGACAATGAGCAGTTCTTC.

As for this clone: This specimen includes other DNA sequences encoding the same CDR3. The rearrangement uses TRBV28 and TRBJ1-2; possible D gene TRBD1, 6 bases. V lost 2 bases and J 8 bases, leaving 12 bases between the germline ends. In germline, CDR1 is MDHEN, CDR2 SYDVKM. The CDR3 loop spans 13 amino acids. In DNA, the CDR3 is TGTGCCAGCAGTTTAGAGGGGGGGAGAGGCTACACCTTC. Protein product: CASSLEGGRGYTF.

The CDR3 nucleotides read TGTGCCAGCAGCCGCCGGGCTAGCTCCTACAATGAGCAGTTCTTC. Translating it yields CASSRRASSYNEQFF. The chain combines TRBV6-6 with TRBJ2-1; D call uncertain. Germline values: CDR1 MNHNY, CDR2 SVGAGI (reference sequence). This CDR3 has 15 amino acids. V was shortened by 6 bases and J by 0 bases, with 12 bases between the two germline ends.

A remark on this clone: This CDR3 is also generated by other DNA sequences in the sample. The chain recombines TRBV28 with TRBJ2-7; possibly TRBD1 for D (6 bases). In germline, CDR1 is MDHEN, CDR2 SYDVKM. The V end lost 6 bases, the J end lost 6 bases, and 9 bases lay between the germline ends. The CDR3 is 11 amino acids. The CDR3, as DNA: TGTGCCAGCAGCTTCAGGGGCGAGCAGTACTTC. Residues: CASSFRGEQYF.